These 26 T cell receptor beta chains share one sample of origin, sequenced in a study of cytomegalovirus exposure and HLA in healthy donors. Primers included in the PCR were 60 Vbeta and 13 Jbeta primers. Profiling relied on immunoSEQ multiplex PCR, and the TCRdb table lists in-frame clones only, not all of them. Of 100,000 to 150,000 clones listed, roughly 84% are singletons. The sample was PBMCs. These receptors came from a girl aged 2 to 9 in good health and CMV-seronegative.

This chain connects TRBV25-1 to TRBJ1-1; 8 bases are shared with TRBD1. The germline V gene has CDR1 MGHDK and CDR2 SYGVNS. J gave up 1 base and V 3 bases, and 4 bases lay outside the gene matches. This CDR3 has 15 amino acids. CDR3 residues: CASSEGQVTNTEAFF. CDR3 coding DNA: TGTGCCAGCAGTGAGGGACAGGTGACGAACACTGAAGCTTTCTTT.

This chain connects TRBV7-8 to TRBJ2-7, with 8 nucleotides matching TRBD1. CDR1 SGHVS and CDR2 FQNEAQ come from the germline V gene. V lost 1 base to trimming and J lost 1 base; unmatched junction nucleotides: 9. The CDR3 is made up of 17 amino acids. CDR3 loop: CASSLVFGQGISYEQYF. For the CDR3, the DNA is TGTGCCAGCAGCTTAGTGTTCGGACAGGGAATTTCCTACGAGCAGTACTTC.

This clone was picked up one time. V and J are TRBV27 and TRBJ2-1; 7 bases match TRBD2. Germline V lookup: CDR1 MNHEY, CDR2 SMNVEV (reference sequence). With 7 bases clipped from V and 3 bases from J, the junction kept 12 bases outside the gene matches. The CDR3 extends over 16 amino acids. CDR3 DNA: TGTGCCAGCACTACCACCTGGGGCGGGGGCTACAATGAGCAGTTCTTC. It yields the protein CASTTTWGGGYNEQFF.

This clone was counted a single time. The rearrangement uses TRBV27 and TRBJ2-6, with D unresolved. This CDR3 contains 15 residues. CDR1 is MNHEY and CDR2 is SMNVEV in the germline V gene (reference sequence). V was cut by 6 bases and J by 0 bases, with 9 bases left in between. CDR3: CASRLSLSGANVLTF. DNA of the CDR3: TGTGCCAGCAGACTCTCGCTCTCTGGGGCCAACGTCCTGACTTTC. Using reference TRBV27 and TRBJ2-6 for the parts outside the CDR3, the full variable domain is EAQVTQNPRYLITVTGKKLTVTCSQNMNHEYMSWYRQDPGLGLRQIYYSMNVEVTDKGDVPEGYKVSRKEKRNFPLILESPSPNQTSLYFCASRLSLSGANVLTFGAGSRLTVL.

The chain is built from TRBV9 and TRBJ2-5; possible D gene TRBD2, 7 bases. V dropped 3 bases and J dropped 5 bases, with 14 bases sitting between them. The V gene's germline CDR1 is SGDLS and CDR2 YYNGEE. The CDR3 consists of 14 residues. CDR3 sequence: CASSARGGRETQYF. The CDR3 nucleotides read TGTGCCAGCAGCGCGAGGGGGGGCAGGGAGACCCAGTACTTC.

The chain recombines TRBV28 with TRBJ2-7; D perhaps matches TRBD2 (5 bases). Germline CDR1 and CDR2: MDHEN and SYDVKM. This CDR3 comprises 17 residues. V lost 5 bases and J 3 bases, leaving 23 bases between the germline ends. Written as DNA, the CDR3 is TGTGCCAGCAGTCCCCCCCCCACAAACTCGGGATACTACGAGCAGTACTTC. This encodes CASSPPPTNSGYYEQYF.

This clone was seen once. The rearrangement joins TRBV19 to TRBJ2-1; 11 nucleotides agree with TRBD2. J was trimmed by 7 bases and V by 5 bases; bases with no gene match: 7. The CDR3 is 15 residues long. Germline CDR1 reads LNHDA; CDR2 reads SQIVND (reference sequence). In DNA, the CDR3 is TGTGCCAGTAGTTCACTAGCGGGGGTGGGGAATGAGCAGTTCTTC. This gives the protein CASSSLAGVGNEQFF. Filled out from reference TRBV19 and TRBJ2-1, the complete variable domain reads DGGITQSPKYLFRKEGQNVTLSCEQNLNHDAMYWYRQDPGQGLRLIYYSQIVNDFQKGDIAEGYSVSREKKESFPLTVTSAQKNPTAFYLCASSSLAGVGNEQFFGPGTRLTVL.

The rearrangement links TRBV5-4 to TRBJ2-1; D gene uncertain. Germline V gene lookup returns CDR1 SGHNT and CDR2 YYREEE (reference sequence). Trimming cost V 2 bases and J 7 bases, with 7 bases left between them. CDR3 length equals 12 residues. CDR3 amino acids: CASSFFSNEQFF. DNA for the CDR3: TGTGCCAGCAGCTTTTTTTCTAATGAGCAGTTCTTC.

V gene TRBV9 combines with J gene TRBJ1-1; D is ambiguous. The germline V and J ends were trimmed by 0 bases and 1 base, with 4 bases remaining between them. The CDR3 contains 13 residues. Germline CDR1 is SGDLS and CDR2 is YYNGEE. The CDR3 nucleotides read TGTGCCAGCAGCGTAGTCAGGAACACTGAAGCTTTCTTT. Its protein product is CASSVVRNTEAFF.

The J gene is TRBJ1-2, the V gene TRBV30; D gene unclear. The CDR3 has 15 amino acids. Germline V gene sequence: CDR1 GTSNPN, CDR2 SVGIG (reference sequence). The V end was cut by 2 bases, the J end by 8 bases, with 21 bases between. CDR3 region: CAWSLRVSPVEGYTF. Here the CDR3 DNA reads TGTGCCTGGAGTCTACGGGTCTCCCCGGTCGAGGGCTACACCTTC.

V usage is TRBV4-3 and J usage is TRBJ1-2; 7 nucleotides agree with TRBD1. The CDR3 has 13 residues. In germline, CDR1 is LGHNA, CDR2 YSLEER. Trimming removed 2 bases from V and 7 bases from J; junction bases left unmatched: 4. CDR3 in DNA: TGCGCCAGCAGCCAATTAAACAGGGGTGGCTACACCTTC. Residues: CASSQLNRGGYTF.

This chain joins TRBV5-1 and TRBJ1-1, with a possible D match to TRBD1 (6 bases). CDR1 and CDR2 from the germline V gene are SGHRS and YFSETQ. The CDR3 spans 14 residues. V lost 8 bases, J lost 5 bases, and 19 bases lay in between. The CDR3 DNA reads TGCGCCAGATTAGATGAACAGGGTAATACTGAAGCTTTCTTT. It encodes CARLDEQGNTEAFF.

The rearrangement links TRBV4-2 to TRBJ2-7; 9 bases line up with TRBD2. The germline V gene has CDR1 LGHNA and CDR2 YNFKEQ. There are 16 residues in the CDR3. V was clipped by 0 bases and J by 0 bases; unmatched bases: 3. As DNA, the CDR3 is TGTGCCAGCAGCCAAGAGGCGCGGGGGGGCTCCTACGAGCAGTACTTC. Its translation is CASSQEARGGSYEQYF.

V gene TRBV6-1 combines with J gene TRBJ1-4, with D uncertain. The CDR3 loop spans 15 amino acids. Germline lookup yields CDR1 MNHNS and CDR2 SASEGT. V was trimmed by 2 bases and J by 0 bases, leaving 7 bases between them. The CDR3, as DNA: TGTGCCAGCAGTGAATCTCGGGCAACTAATGAAAAACTGTTTTTT. Residues: CASSESRATNEKLFF.

The chain joins TRBV11-2 to TRBJ1-2, with 7 bases aligning to TRBD1. The CDR3 loop spans 14 amino acids. Germline CDR1 reads SGHAT; CDR2 reads FQNNGV. J gave up 2 bases and V 6 bases, and 6 bases lay outside the gene matches. This chain's CDR3 is CASRRPGQNYGYTF. CDR3 coding DNA: TGTGCCAGCAGGCGACCGGGACAGAACTATGGCTACACCTTC.

V and J are TRBV19 and TRBJ1-1; weak D call: TRBD1 (5 bases). The CDR3 has 14 residues. V lost 4 bases, J lost 3 bases, and 12 bases lay in between. Germline assignment: CDR1 LNHDA and CDR2 SQIVND (reference sequence). CDR3 in amino acids: CASSTDTYYTEAFF. CDR3 sequence (DNA): TGTGCCAGTAGTACGGACACCTACTACACTGAAGCTTTCTTT.

The rearrangement uses TRBV4-3 and TRBJ1-2; TRBD1 matches 7 bases. This CDR3 is built from 15 residues. CDR1 is LGHNA and CDR2 is YSLEER in the germline V gene. After removal of 4 bases from V and 4 bases from J, the junction contained 9 bases not matched to a gene. CDR3 amino acids: CASSREPGQLYGYTF. CDR3 sequence (DNA): TGCGCCAGCAGCCGCGAGCCGGGACAGCTCTATGGCTACACCTTC.

The chain recombines TRBV25-1 with TRBJ2-7, with 9 bases identical to TRBD1. Germline V gene data show CDR1 as MGHDK and CDR2 as SYGVNS. Losses at the gene ends were 4 bases for V and 4 bases for J; bases not matched to a gene: 5. The CDR3 runs 14 residues. In DNA form, the CDR3 reads TGTGCCAGCAGTGGACAGGGGGTGCCATACGAGCAGTACTTC. This sequence encodes CASSGQGVPYEQYF.

J is TRBJ1-2 and V is TRBV2, with 10 positions matching TRBD1. Trimming at V came to 7 bases and at J to 5 bases, leaving 4 bases not matched to a gene. CDR3 size: 13 residues. Per germline, CDR1 SNHLY and CDR2 FYNNEI. In DNA, the CDR3 is TGTGCCAGCACGGGACAGGGGATTTATGGCTACACCTTC. Translating gives CASTGQGIYGYTF.

This sequence joins TRBV6-5 and TRBJ1-1; 7 bases map to TRBD1. Trimming at V came to 2 bases and at J to 1 base, leaving 1 base not matched to a gene. Germline V CDR1 and CDR2: MNHEY, SVGAGI. The length of the CDR3 is 14 residues. The CDR3 here is CASSYRGRNTEAFF. The DNA for the CDR3 is TGTGCCAGCAGTTACAGGGGGCGGAACACTGAAGCTTTCTTT.

The chain recombines TRBV9 with TRBJ1-2; 9 nucleotides agree with TRBD1. Trimming cost V 0 bases and J 4 bases; bases outside gene matches: 4. CDR1 and CDR2 from the germline V gene are SGDLS and YYNGEE. This CDR3 is built from 15 residues. The CDR3 protein is CASSVAPQGAYGYTF. CDR3 bases: TGTGCCAGCAGCGTAGCACCACAGGGGGCCTATGGCTACACCTTC. The full variable domain, rest sourced from reference TRBV9 and TRBJ1-2, is DSGVTQTPKHLITATGQRVTLRCSPRSGDLSVYWYQQSLDQGLQFLIQYYNGEERAKGNILERFSAQQFPDLHSELNLSSLELGDSALYFCASSVAPQGAYGYTFGSGTRLTVV.

The chain links TRBV29-1 to TRBJ2-7, with TRBD2 matching 10 bases. CDR1 and CDR2 from the germline V gene are SQVTM and ANQGSEA. CDR3 length: 18 amino acids. The V and J ends lost 5 bases and 4 bases, in that order; junction bases with no gene match: 20. CDR3 sequence (DNA): TGCAGCGTTCTTCTTATCGAGGGGTCGACTAGCGGGTTTTACGAGCAGTACTTC. Translated, it gives CSVLLIEGSTSGFYEQYF.

The rearrangement joins TRBV28 to TRBJ2-3; 8 bases are a match to TRBD1. There are 19 residues in the CDR3. Unmatched junction bases numbered 16, after V lost 3 bases and J lost 2 bases. Germline CDR1 MDHEN, CDR2 SYDVKM. The chain's CDR3 is CASSFSGGLGALYTDTQYF. The CDR3 coding sequence is TGTGCCAGCAGTTTTTCAGGGGGCCTAGGGGCCCTATACACAGATACGCAGTATTTT.

This sequence joins TRBV7-2 and TRBJ2-1; 7 bases map to TRBD2. The CDR3 spans 17 residues. The V segment lost 1 base and the J segment 10 bases; nucleotides outside the gene matches: 16. Germline loops: CDR1 SGHTA, CDR2 FQGNSA. This CDR3 is CASSLDPLSGGFGEQFF. The CDR3 DNA is TGTGCCAGCAGCTTAGACCCCCTGTCGGGGGGATTTGGGGAGCAGTTCTTC.

The rearrangement uses TRBV6-5 and TRBJ2-7, with a weak D call TRBD2 (6 bases). V lost 2 bases, J lost 6 bases, and 14 bases lay in between. In germline, CDR1 is MNHEY, CDR2 SVGAGI. This CDR3 comprises 14 residues. Written as DNA, the CDR3 is TGTGCCAGCAGTTACGGGGGGAGAGTAGGCGAGCAGTACTTC. This gives the protein CASSYGGRVGEQYF.

This clone was counted once. The chain joins TRBV5-4 to TRBJ1-2; 8 positions match TRBD1. The CDR3 length is 15 residues. In germline, CDR1 is SGHNT, CDR2 YYREEE (reference sequence). V trimming: 3 bases; J trimming: 5 bases; junction bases outside the gene matches: 9. The CDR3 spells CASSSYITGGYGYTF. The CDR3 bases are TGTGCCAGCAGCTCCTACATAACAGGGGGGTATGGCTACACCTTC.